Sequencing of this TCR beta chain was carried out in a study of T cells after yellow fever vaccination. TCRdb itself ran the 5' RACE reads through MiXCR, one entry per CDR3 protein. The sample has 96,000 or so distinct CDR3 sequences; roughly 8.2% are singletons. Overall study findings and caveats: There was a possibility that FACS-sorted repertoires contained abundant clonotypes contaminating from the bulk population.

The sequence derives from a man younger than 35 who received the YFV17D yellow fever vaccine. The starting material was CD8+ T cells not binding an NS4B(214-222) dextramer, sorted from PBMCs, obtained around 15 days after the first yellow fever vaccination.

CDR3 DNA: TGTGCCAGTACGAGGGCAAGCTTTAAGCCCCAGCATTTT. This translates into CASTRASFKPQHF. V is TRBV19 and J is TRBJ1-5; the D is unclear. This CDR3 has 13 amino acids. Germline V CDR1 and CDR2: LNHDA, SQIVND (reference sequence). V was cut by 7 bases and J by 8 bases, with 15 bases left in between.